The clone carrying this T cell receptor beta chain was counted between two and nine times. Its antigen remains unknown. The data stem from a study of T-cell reconstitution after alpha-beta-depleted transplantation in children. Study outcomes and limitations: There were reportedly several hundred expanded graft clones from which alpha-beta T cells came about two months after transplant. Recipient T cells and thymic progenitors that survived gave rise to the high TCRbeta diversity observed at day 60 in some patients. At one year after transplant, newly produced T cells mostly accounted for T-cell counts and diversity.

The CDR3 loop spans 15 amino acids. V was shortened by 4 bases and J by 2 bases, with 14 bases between the two germline ends. Germline V gives CDR1 SGDLS, CDR2 YYNGEE. For TCRbeta, the library was prepared with unique molecular identifiers. TCRdb re-called the PCR reads with MiXCR, one entry per CDR3 protein. The sample includes about 110,000 distinct CDR3 sequences, approximately 6.9% of them seen just once. This TCR derives from a male patient aged 2 to 10 who had a stem cell transplant for acute lymphoblastic leukemia, so the T cells may come from the graft donor. The V gene is TRBV9, the J gene TRBJ2-3; no reliable D call. This specimen consisted of PBMCs, mostly from graft donor cells, obtained 360 days after TCRalphabeta/CD19-depleted stem cell transplant. The CDR3 spells CASSPYAGYTDTQYF. CDR3 in DNA: TGTGCCAGCAGCCCCTATGCAGGCTACACAGATACGCAGTATTTT.